The 29 T cell receptor beta chains in this list originate from one sample, sequenced in a study of T cell responses to AZD1222 COVID-19 vaccine. Sequenced by immunoSEQ multiplex PCR; TCRdb stores in-frame clones only, minus some. The data contain about 110,000 clones, roughly 90% of them singletons. This sample comprised peripheral blood, obtained on day 0 of AZD1222 vaccination. The source is an adult in good health.

The chain uses TRBV11-3 and TRBJ1-4, with D hard to call. This CDR3 is 16 amino acids long. V dropped 0 bases and J dropped 0 bases, with 8 bases sitting between them. CDR1 SGHNT and CDR2 YENEEA come from the germline V gene. CDR3 sequence (DNA): TGTGCCAGCAGCTTAGATGTCACTTCAACTAATGAAAAACTGTTTTTT. It is translated as CASSLDVTSTNEKLFF.

This sequence joins TRBV11-2 and TRBJ2-4; D is perhaps TRBD1 (5 bases). Germline CDR1 and CDR2: SGHAT and FQNNGV. The CDR3 length is 13 residues. Trimming took off 0 bases at V and 10 bases at J, with 10 bases between the two ends. This CDR3 is CASSLDRAVIQYF. CDR3 bases: TGTGCCAGCAGCTTAGACAGGGCAGTGATTCAGTACTTC. Combining the CDR3 with reference TRBV11-2 and TRBJ2-4 gives the whole variable domain EAGVAQSPRYKIIEKRQSVAFWCNPISGHATLYWYQQILGQGPKLLIQFQNNGVVDDSQLPKDRFSAERLKGVDSTLKIQPAKLEDSAVYLCASSLDRAVIQYFGAGTRLSVL.

The gene calls are TRBV19 and TRBJ1-5, with D unclear. CDR3 size: 13 residues. CDR1 is LNHDA and CDR2 is SQIVND in the germline V gene (reference sequence). Trimming took 0 bases from V and 9 from J, leaving 9 bases between them. CDR3 region: CASSIDSGRPQHF. CDR3 sequence (DNA): TGTGCCAGTAGTATAGACAGCGGGAGGCCCCAGCATTTT.

The chain couples TRBV19 to TRBJ1-2; 11 positions agree with TRBD1. Looked up from germline, CDR1 is LNHDA and CDR2 is SQIVND (reference sequence). The CDR3 length is 16 residues. With 3 bases clipped from V and 8 bases from J, the junction kept 11 bases outside the gene matches. This chain's CDR3 is CASSILRGQGARGYTF. As DNA, the CDR3 is TGTGCCAGTAGTATCCTCCGCGGACAGGGGGCGCGGGGCTACACCTTC.

The V gene is TRBV19, the J gene TRBJ1-5, with D unresolved. The CDR3 covers 12 residues. CDR1 and CDR2 from the germline V gene are LNHDA and SQIVND (reference sequence). Trimming cost V 7 bases and J 6 bases, with 10 bases left between them. CDR3 DNA sequence: TGTGCCAGTAATTCCCTGGGTCAGCCCCAGCATTTT. It encodes CASNSLGQPQHF.

In DNA, the CDR3 is TGTGCCAGCAGCAAAGAGGCTTGGCGTGGCTACACCTTC. It encodes CASSKEAWRGYTF. This sequence joins TRBV7-9 and TRBJ1-2, with D uncertain. Germline V gene lookup returns CDR1 SEHNR and CDR2 FQNEAQ (reference sequence). V shed 5 bases and J shed 7 bases, with 14 bases lying between them. The CDR3 length is 13 residues.

This clone appeared once. This chain joins TRBV11-3 and TRBJ2-3, with a weak D call TRBD1 (5 bases). In germline, CDR1 is SGHNT, CDR2 YENEEA. Between the trimmed V and J ends, which lost 5 bases and 2 bases, there was a span of 14 bases. CDR3 length: 15 residues. The CDR3 nucleotides read TGTGCCAGCAGCCTTACAGGAACCTTCACAGATACGCAGTATTTT. It codes for CASSLTGTFTDTQYF.

V usage is TRBV27 and J usage is TRBJ1-1, with 9 nucleotides matching TRBD1. This CDR3 is built from 14 residues. Trimming took 6 bases from V and 6 from J; bases not matched to a gene: 8. From germline, CDR1 is MNHEY and CDR2 SMNVEV (reference sequence). The CDR3 DNA reads TGTGCCAGCAGGCTGGGGACAGGGAGCGCTGAAGCTTTCTTT. It codes for CASRLGTGSAEAFF.

The chain joins TRBV29-1 to TRBJ2-1, with 10 nucleotides matching TRBD2. CDR3 length: 16 residues. CDR1 and CDR2 from the germline V gene are SQVTM and ANQGSEA. V gave up 6 bases and J gave up 4 bases; unmatched junction bases: 12. The chain's CDR3 is CSVVPPRTSGYNEQFF. In DNA, the CDR3 is TGCAGCGTCGTTCCACCTAGGACTAGCGGTTACAATGAGCAGTTCTTC.

This clone was seen only a few times. Other DNA sequences in this specimen translate into the identical CDR3. The chain carries TRBV2 and TRBJ1-2, with D perhaps matching TRBD1 (5 bases). Trimming stripped 4 bases from V and 4 bases from J, with 7 bases between. The CDR3 covers 12 residues. The germline V gene has CDR1 SNHLY and CDR2 FYNNEI. CDR3 in DNA: TGTGCCAGCAGTGGGACACTCTATGGCTACACCTTC. Its protein is CASSGTLYGYTF.

This chain connects TRBV6-2 or TRBV6-3 to TRBJ2-1, with 8 bases identical to TRBD2. Germline values: CDR1 MNHEY, CDR2 SVGEGT. V was clipped by 5 bases and J by 10 bases; unmatched bases: 22. The length of the CDR3 is 18 residues. The CDR3 region is CASSGRRGSGGRESEQFF. Written as DNA, the CDR3 is TGTGCCAGCAGTGGACGGAGGGGGAGCGGGGGTCGAGAGAGCGAGCAGTTCTTC.

The rearrangement uses TRBV5-5 and TRBJ2-7, with TRBD2 matching over 9 bases. In germline, CDR1 is SGHKS, CDR2 YYEKEE (reference sequence). J gave up 5 bases and V 0 bases, and 3 bases lay outside the gene matches. The CDR3 has 14 residues. Here the CDR3 reads CASSLVAGGDEQYF. CDR3 in DNA: TGTGCCAGCAGCTTGGTTGCGGGAGGGGACGAGCAGTACTTC.

The rearrangement uses TRBV4-1 and TRBJ2-2; the D is unclear. In germline, CDR1 is MGHRA, CDR2 YSYEKL. Trimming took 0 bases from V and 1 from J, leaving 9 bases between them. CDR3 size: 16 residues. CDR3 nucleotide sequence: TGCGCCAGCAGCCAAGAAGGCCCCCTGAACACCGGGGAGCTGTTTTTT. Residues: CASSQEGPLNTGELFF.

The rearrangement joins TRBV27 to TRBJ2-5, with D maybe TRBD2 (6 bases). Trimming removed 6 bases at V and 7 bases at J, with 12 bases between. The CDR3 totals 12 residues. Germline CDR1 MNHEY, CDR2 SMNVEV (reference sequence). The CDR3 spells CASRLAGGTQYF. CDR3 in DNA: TGTGCCAGCAGGTTAGCCGGGGGGACCCAGTACTTC.

This clone occurred once. V usage is TRBV5-1 and J usage is TRBJ1-1, with TRBD1 identical over 7 bases. Germline V gene sequence: CDR1 SGHRS, CDR2 YFSETQ. This CDR3 is 13 amino acids long. The ends lost 0 bases at V and 7 bases at J; junction bases unmatched: 3. This CDR3 reads CASSLGQGDEAFF. For the CDR3, the DNA is TGCGCCAGCAGCTTGGGACAGGGAGATGAAGCTTTCTTT.

The chain employs TRBV15 and TRBJ2-7; 9 nucleotides align to TRBD1. V trimming: 0 bases; J trimming: 6 bases; junction bases outside the gene matches: 0. This CDR3 contains 13 residues. CDR1 and CDR2 (germline): LNHNV, YYDKDF (reference sequence). The CDR3 reads CATSREDRGEQYF. As DNA, the CDR3 is TGTGCCACCAGCAGAGAGGACAGGGGCGAGCAGTACTTC.

The genes are TRBV4-1 and TRBJ1-2; 10 positions agree with TRBD1. The CDR3 is 18 amino acids. The germline V gene has CDR1 MGHRA and CDR2 YSYEKL. Trimming at V came to 6 bases and at J to 4 bases, leaving 17 bases not matched to a gene. This CDR3 is CASRPVGQGSSEGYGYTF. The CDR3 nucleotides are TGCGCCAGCAGACCCGTGGGACAGGGGAGTTCTGAGGGCTATGGCTACACCTTC.

This sequence joins TRBV5-4 and TRBJ1-1, with 7 nucleotides matching TRBD1. The germline V gene encodes CDR1 SGHNT and CDR2 YYREEE (reference sequence). Germline trimming cut 7 bases from V and 0 bases from J; bases unmatched to any gene: 6. This CDR3 has 14 residues. CDR3 residues: CASGPGQLNTEAFF. Written as DNA, the CDR3 is TGTGCCAGCGGACCGGGACAGCTGAACACTGAAGCTTTCTTT.

The V gene is TRBV6-5, the J gene TRBJ1-2; TRBD1 agrees at 7 bases. Germline CDR1 reads MNHEY; CDR2 reads SVGAGI. There are 13 residues in the CDR3. Trimming removed 6 bases from V and 8 bases from J; junction bases left unmatched: 9. Here the CDR3 DNA reads TGTGCCAGCAGACCAGGGGGGCGCGGAGGCTACACCTTC. Translated, it gives CASRPGGRGGYTF.

This chain links TRBV28 with TRBJ2-5; D might be TRBD1 (6 bases). Germline CDR1 is MDHEN and CDR2 is SYDVKM. This CDR3 spans 14 amino acids. V lost 3 bases to trimming and J lost 1 base, with 9 bases between them. CDR3 in amino acids: CASSLGAAQETQYF. CDR3 coding DNA: TGTGCCAGCAGTTTGGGGGCAGCCCAAGAGACCCAGTACTTC.

As for this clone: The same CDR3 arises from other DNA sequences in this sample as well. The V gene is TRBV19, the J gene TRBJ2-7; D possibly uses TRBD1 or TRBD2 (5 bases each). V was pared by 4 bases and J by 2 bases, with 12 bases between. Germline lookup yields CDR1 LNHDA and CDR2 SQIVND (reference sequence). The CDR3 spans 14 residues. CDR3 amino acids: CASSTPGPTYEQYF. The CDR3 DNA is TGTGCCAGTAGTACGCCGGGACCGACCTACGAGCAGTACTTC.

The chain couples TRBV28 to TRBJ1-2; unclear D gene. V was clipped by 6 bases and J by 3 bases, with 11 bases between them. The CDR3 extends over 13 amino acids. Germline CDR1 is MDHEN and CDR2 is SYDVKM. The CDR3 DNA follows: TGTGCCAGCAGCCCCCCCAGAGACTATGGCTACACCTTC. It is translated as CASSPPRDYGYTF.

Only one count was recorded for this clone. The chain couples TRBV7-9 to TRBJ2-2, with TRBD1 matching 7 bases. The CDR3 consists of 16 residues. The germline V gene has CDR1 SEHNR and CDR2 FQNEAQ (reference sequence). V lost 6 bases and J lost 2; bases outside the gene matches: 9. CDR3 region: CASRNRDRANTGELFF. DNA of the CDR3: TGTGCCAGCAGAAACCGGGACAGAGCTAACACCGGGGAGCTGTTTTTT.

V gene TRBV5-6 combines with J gene TRBJ2-2; D may correspond to TRBD1 or TRBD2 (5 bases each). V lost 3 bases and J 0 bases, leaving 12 bases between the germline ends. Looked up from germline, CDR1 is SGHDT and CDR2 is YYEEEE. The CDR3 extends over 16 amino acids. CDR3 coding DNA: TGTGCCAGCAGCTCATTGGGGACGTCGAACACCGGGGAGCTGTTTTTT. Protein: CASSSLGTSNTGELFF.

The gene calls are TRBV13 and TRBJ1-1; D gene ambiguous. V lost 1 base to trimming and J lost 0 bases, with 9 bases between them. Germline lookup yields CDR1 PRHDT and CDR2 FYEKMQ (reference sequence). This CDR3 is 15 amino acids long. The CDR3 DNA follows: TGTGCCAGCAGCTTAGTTGGCCAGTTGAACACTGAAGCTTTCTTT. This translates into CASSLVGQLNTEAFF.

This clone was seen just once. This rearrangement joins TRBV28 to TRBJ1-5; D gene unclear. The V gene's germline CDR1 is MDHEN and CDR2 SYDVKM. Trimming left V 2 bases short and J 2 bases short, with 19 bases between. The CDR3 has 18 residues. As DNA, the CDR3 is TGTGCCAGCAGTTTAAGATTTTGGGCCAAAGGAGGCAATCAGCCCCAGCATTTT. This translates into CASSLRFWAKGGNQPQHF.

This sequence joins TRBV5-8 and TRBJ2-7; no clear D. V was trimmed by 2 bases and J by 1 base, leaving 7 bases between them. There are 13 residues in the CDR3. Germline V gene data show CDR1 as SGHTS and CDR2 as YDEGEE. DNA for the CDR3: TGTGCCAGCAGCTTCGGACGGTCCTACGAGCAGTACTTC. This translates into CASSFGRSYEQYF.

The rearrangement uses TRBV27 and TRBJ1-1, with TRBD1 matching 10 bases. The ends lost 9 bases at V and 5 bases at J; junction bases unmatched: 9. The CDR3 totals 14 residues. Per germline, CDR1 MNHEY and CDR2 SMNVEV (reference sequence). The CDR3 sequence: CASQPGQGRTEAFF. CDR3 nucleotides: TGTGCCAGTCAGCCGGGACAGGGGCGGACTGAAGCTTTCTTT.

CDR3 residues: CASSPPSGAPLHF. In nucleotides, the CDR3 is TGTGCCAGCAGTCCCCCCAGCGGCGCACCCCTCCACTTT. This rearrangement joins TRBV25-1 to TRBJ1-6; no clear D. V was trimmed by 5 bases and J by 11 bases, leaving 13 bases between them. Germline CDR1 MGHDK, CDR2 SYGVNS. The CDR3 runs to 13 residues. Combining the CDR3 with reference TRBV25-1 and TRBJ1-6 gives the whole variable domain EADIYQTPRYLVIGTGKKITLECSQTMGHDKMYWYQQDPGMELHLIHYSYGVNSTEKGDLSSESTVSRIRTEHFPLTLESARPSHTSQYLCASSPPSGAPLHFGNGTRLTVT.